The clone carrying this TCR beta chain was recorded only once. This sample stems from a study of T-cell reconstitution after alpha-beta-depleted transplantation in children. Using unique molecular identifiers, the investigators prepared the TCRbeta library. TCRdb independently ran MiXCR on the PCR reads; one entry per CDR3 protein. The data show 250,000 to 300,000 distinct CDR3 sequences, 10% seen once. This CDR3 is built from 14 residues. Germline loops: CDR1 SQVTM, CDR2 ANQGSEA. The V segment lost 8 bases and the J segment 0 bases; nucleotides outside the gene matches: 7. This chain joins TRBV29-1 and TRBJ2-3; 8 bases line up with TRBD2. The clonotype originates from a boy less than two years old with acute myeloid leukemia, due to receive a stem cell transplant. The starting material was PBMCs, obtained before TCRalphabeta/CD19-depleted stem cell transplant. CDR3 sequence: CSLRREGSTDTQYF. The DNA of the CDR3 is TGCAGCCTCCGCCGGGAGGGAAGCACAGATACGCAGTATTTT.